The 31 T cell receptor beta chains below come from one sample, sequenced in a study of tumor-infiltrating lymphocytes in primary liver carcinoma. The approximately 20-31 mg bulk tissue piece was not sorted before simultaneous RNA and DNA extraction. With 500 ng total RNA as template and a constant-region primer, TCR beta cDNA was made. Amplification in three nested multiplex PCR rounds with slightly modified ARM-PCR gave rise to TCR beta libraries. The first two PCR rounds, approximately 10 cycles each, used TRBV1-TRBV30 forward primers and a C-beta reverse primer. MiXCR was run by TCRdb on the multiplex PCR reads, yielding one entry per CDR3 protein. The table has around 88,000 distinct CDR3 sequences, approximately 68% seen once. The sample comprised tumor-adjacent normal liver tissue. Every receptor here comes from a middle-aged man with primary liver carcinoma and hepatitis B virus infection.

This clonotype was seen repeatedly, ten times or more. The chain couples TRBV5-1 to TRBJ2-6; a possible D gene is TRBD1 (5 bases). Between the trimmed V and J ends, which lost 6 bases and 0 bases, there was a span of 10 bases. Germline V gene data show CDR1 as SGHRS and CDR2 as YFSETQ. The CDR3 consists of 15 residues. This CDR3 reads CASTPDNSGANVLTF. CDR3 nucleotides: TGCGCCAGCACCCCGGACAACTCTGGGGCCAACGTCCTGACTTTC.

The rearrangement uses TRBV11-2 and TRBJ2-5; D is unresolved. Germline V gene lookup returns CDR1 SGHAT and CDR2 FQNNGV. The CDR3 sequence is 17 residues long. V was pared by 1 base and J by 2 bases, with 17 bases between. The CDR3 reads CASSLGQAERAQETQYF. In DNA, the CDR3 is TGTGCCAGCAGCTTAGGTCAGGCGGAAAGGGCGCAAGAGACCCAGTACTTC.

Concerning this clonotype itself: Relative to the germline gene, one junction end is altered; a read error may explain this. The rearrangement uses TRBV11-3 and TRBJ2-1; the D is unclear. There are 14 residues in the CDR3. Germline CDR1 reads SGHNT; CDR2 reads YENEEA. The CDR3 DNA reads TGTGCCAGCAGCTGGGTAAGTCGCGACAATGAGCTGTTCTTC. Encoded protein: CASSWVSRDNELFF. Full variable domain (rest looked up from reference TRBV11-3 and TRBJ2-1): EAGVVQSPRYKIIEKKQPVAFWCNPISGHNTLYWYLQNLGQGPELLIRYENEEAVDDSQLPKDRFSAERLKGVDSTLKIQPAELGDSAVYLCASSWVSRDNELFFGPGTRLTVL.

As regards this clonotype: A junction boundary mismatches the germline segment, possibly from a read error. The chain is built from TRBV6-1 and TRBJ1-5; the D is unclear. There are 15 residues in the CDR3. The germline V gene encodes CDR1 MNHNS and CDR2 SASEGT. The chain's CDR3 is CASNKRGLGNQPQHF. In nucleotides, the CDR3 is TGTGCCAGCAATAAACGGGGTCTTGGCAATCAGCCCCAGCATTTC.

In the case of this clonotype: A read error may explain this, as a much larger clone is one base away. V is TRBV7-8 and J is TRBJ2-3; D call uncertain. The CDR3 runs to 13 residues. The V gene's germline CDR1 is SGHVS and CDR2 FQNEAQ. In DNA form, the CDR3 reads TGTCCCAGCAGCCTCATGCAGGCAGATACGCAGTATTTT. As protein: CPSSLMQADTQYF.

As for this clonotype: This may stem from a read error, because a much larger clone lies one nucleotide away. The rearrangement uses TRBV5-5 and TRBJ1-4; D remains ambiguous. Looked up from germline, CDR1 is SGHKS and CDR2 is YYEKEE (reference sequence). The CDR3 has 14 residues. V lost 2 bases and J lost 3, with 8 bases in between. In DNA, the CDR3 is TGTGCCAGCAGCTTTTTGATAGCTAATGAAAAACTGTTTTTT. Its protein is CASSFLIANEKLFF.

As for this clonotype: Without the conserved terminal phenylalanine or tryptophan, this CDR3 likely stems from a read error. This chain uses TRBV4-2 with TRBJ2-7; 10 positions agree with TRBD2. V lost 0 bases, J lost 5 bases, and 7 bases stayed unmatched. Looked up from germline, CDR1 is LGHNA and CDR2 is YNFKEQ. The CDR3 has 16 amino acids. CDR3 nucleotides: TGTGCCAGCAGCCAAGACCTATCTAGCGGGGGCCACGAGCAGTACATC. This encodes CASSQDLSSGGHEQYI.

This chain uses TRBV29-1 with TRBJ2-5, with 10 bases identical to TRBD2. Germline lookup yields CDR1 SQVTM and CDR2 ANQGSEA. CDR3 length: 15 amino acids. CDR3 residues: CRALCGLAGEETQYF. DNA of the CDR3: TGCAGGGCCCTGTGCGGGCTAGCGGGAGAAGAGACCCAGTACTTC.

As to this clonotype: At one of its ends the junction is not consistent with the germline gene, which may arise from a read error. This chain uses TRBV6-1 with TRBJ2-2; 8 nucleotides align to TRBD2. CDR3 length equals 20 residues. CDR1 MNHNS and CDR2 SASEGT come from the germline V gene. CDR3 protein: CASSVPGGMVQTWNTGELFF. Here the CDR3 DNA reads TGTGCCAGCAGTGTTCCGGGGGGGATGGTCCAGACGTGGAACACTGGGGAGCTGTTTTTT.

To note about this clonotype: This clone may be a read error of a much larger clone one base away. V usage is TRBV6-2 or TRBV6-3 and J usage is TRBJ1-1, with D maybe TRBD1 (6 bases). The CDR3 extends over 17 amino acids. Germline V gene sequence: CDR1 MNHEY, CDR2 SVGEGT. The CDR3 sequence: CASSYRRGGGMNTETFF. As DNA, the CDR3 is TGTGCCAGCAGTTACCGGCGAGGGGGGGGAATGAACACTGAAACTTTCTTT.

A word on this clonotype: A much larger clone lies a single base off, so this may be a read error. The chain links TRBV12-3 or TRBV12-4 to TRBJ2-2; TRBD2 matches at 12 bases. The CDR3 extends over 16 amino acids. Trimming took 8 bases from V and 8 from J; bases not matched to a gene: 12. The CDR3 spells CASGHLLAGGLGELFF. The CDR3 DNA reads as TGTGCCAGCGGCCACCTACTAGCGGGAGGTTTGGGGGAGCTGTTTTTT.

CDR3 sequence (DNA): TGTGCCAGCAGCGCACTAGCAGAATCCTACGAGCAGTACTTC. Translating gives CASSALAESYEQYF. The chain recombines TRBV11-2 with TRBJ2-7; possibly TRBD2 for D (6 bases). The germline CDR1 and CDR2 sequences are SGHAT and FQNNGV. V lost 5 bases to trimming and J lost 1 base, with 12 bases between them. CDR3 length: 14 residues.

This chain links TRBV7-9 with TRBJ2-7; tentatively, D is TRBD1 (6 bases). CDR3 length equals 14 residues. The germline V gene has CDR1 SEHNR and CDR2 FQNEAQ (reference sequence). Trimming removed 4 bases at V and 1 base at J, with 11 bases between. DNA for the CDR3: TGTGCCAGCAGCTCCGGGACATCTTCCTACGAGCAGTACTTC. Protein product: CASSSGTSSYEQYF.

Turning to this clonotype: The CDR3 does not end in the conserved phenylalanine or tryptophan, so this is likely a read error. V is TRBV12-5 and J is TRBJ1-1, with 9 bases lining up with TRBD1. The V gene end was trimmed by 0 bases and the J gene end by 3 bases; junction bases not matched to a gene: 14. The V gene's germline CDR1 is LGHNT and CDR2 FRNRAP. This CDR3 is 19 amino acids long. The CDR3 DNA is TGTGCTAGTGGTTTGGTAGTCGGGACAGGGTGGAGTGAGGACACTGAAGCTTTCATT. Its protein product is CASGLVVGTGWSEDTEAFI.

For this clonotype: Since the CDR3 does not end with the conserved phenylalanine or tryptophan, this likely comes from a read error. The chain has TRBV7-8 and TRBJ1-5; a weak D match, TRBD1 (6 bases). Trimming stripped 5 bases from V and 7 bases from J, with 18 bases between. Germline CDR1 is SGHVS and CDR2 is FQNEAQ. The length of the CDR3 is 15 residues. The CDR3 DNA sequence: TGTGCCAGCAGCCTTATGACTAGGGGGGGACAGCCCCAGCATATT. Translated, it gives CASSLMTRGGQPQHI.

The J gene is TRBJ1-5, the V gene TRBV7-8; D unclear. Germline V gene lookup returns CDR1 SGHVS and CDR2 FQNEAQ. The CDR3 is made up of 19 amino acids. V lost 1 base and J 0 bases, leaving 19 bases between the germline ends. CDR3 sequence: CASSLGFAGTLDSNQPQHF. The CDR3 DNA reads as TGTGCCAGCAGCTTAGGGTTCGCAGGAACACTCGATAGCAATCAGCCCCAGCATTTT.

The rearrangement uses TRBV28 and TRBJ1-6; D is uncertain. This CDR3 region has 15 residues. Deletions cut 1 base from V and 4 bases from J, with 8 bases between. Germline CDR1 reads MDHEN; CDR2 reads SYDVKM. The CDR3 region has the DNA TGTGCCAGCAGTTTATCTGGGATGTATAATTCACCCCTCCACTTT. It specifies CASSLSGMYNSPLHF.

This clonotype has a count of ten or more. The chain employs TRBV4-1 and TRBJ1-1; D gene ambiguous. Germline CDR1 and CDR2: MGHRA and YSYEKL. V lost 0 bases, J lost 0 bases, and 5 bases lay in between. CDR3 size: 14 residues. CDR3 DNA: TGCGCCAGCAGCCAAGATCCGATGAACACTGAAGCTTTCTTT. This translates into CASSQDPMNTEAFF.

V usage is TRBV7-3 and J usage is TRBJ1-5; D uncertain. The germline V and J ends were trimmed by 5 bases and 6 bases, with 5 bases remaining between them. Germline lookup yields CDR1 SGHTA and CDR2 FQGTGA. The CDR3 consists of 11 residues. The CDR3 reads CASSNPQPQHF. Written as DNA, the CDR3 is TGTGCCAGCAGCAACCCTCAGCCCCAGCATTTT.

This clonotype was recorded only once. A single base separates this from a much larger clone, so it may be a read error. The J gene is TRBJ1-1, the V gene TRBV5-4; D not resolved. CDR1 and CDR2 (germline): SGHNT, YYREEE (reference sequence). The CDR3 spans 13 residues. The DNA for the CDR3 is TGTGTCAGCAGTATTGTCAAGGGTACTGAAGCTTTCTTT. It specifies CVSSIVKGTEAFF.

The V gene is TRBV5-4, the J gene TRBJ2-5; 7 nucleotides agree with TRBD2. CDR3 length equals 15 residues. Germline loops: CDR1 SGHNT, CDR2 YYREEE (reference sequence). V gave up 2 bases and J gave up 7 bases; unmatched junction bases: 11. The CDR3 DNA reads TGTGCCAGCAGCTTTTTCCACGCGGGAGAAGGGACCCAGTACTTC. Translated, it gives CASSFFHAGEGTQYF.

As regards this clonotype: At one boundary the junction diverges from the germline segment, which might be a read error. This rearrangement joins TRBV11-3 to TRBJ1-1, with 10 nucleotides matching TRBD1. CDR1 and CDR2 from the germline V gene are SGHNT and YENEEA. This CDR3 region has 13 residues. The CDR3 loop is CAGSTGQGKEALF. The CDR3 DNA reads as TGTGCCGGCAGCACGGGACAGGGGAAAGAAGCCTTATTT.

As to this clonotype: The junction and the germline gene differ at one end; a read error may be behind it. CDR3 in DNA: TGTGCCAACAGCCTGGAGAGCTCCTACGAGCAGTACTTC. It specifies CANSLESSYEQYF. The rearrangement joins TRBV5-6 to TRBJ2-7; D not resolved. CDR1 and CDR2 from the germline V gene are SGHDT and YYEEEE. The CDR3 has 13 amino acids.

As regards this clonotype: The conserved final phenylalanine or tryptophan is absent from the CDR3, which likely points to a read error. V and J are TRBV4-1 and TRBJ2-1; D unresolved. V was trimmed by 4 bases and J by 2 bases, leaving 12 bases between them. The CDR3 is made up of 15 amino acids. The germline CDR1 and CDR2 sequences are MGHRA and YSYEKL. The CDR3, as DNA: TGCGCCAGCAGCCCTCCCCTGGCGCCCTACAATGAGCAGTTCTTA. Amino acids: CASSPPLAPYNEQFL.

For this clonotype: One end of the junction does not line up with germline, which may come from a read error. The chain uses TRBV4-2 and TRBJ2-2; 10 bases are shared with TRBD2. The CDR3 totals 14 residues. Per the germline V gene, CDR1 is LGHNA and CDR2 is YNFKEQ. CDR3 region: CASSFIAGGEELFF. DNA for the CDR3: TGTGCCAGCAGTTTCATAGCGGGGGGCGAGGAGCTGTTTTTC.

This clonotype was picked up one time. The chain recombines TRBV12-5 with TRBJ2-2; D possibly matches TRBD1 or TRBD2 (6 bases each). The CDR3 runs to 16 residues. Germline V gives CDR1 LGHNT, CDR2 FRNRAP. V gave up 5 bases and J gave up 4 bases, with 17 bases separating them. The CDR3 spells CASGPPGAAITGELFF. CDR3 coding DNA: TGTGCTAGTGGTCCTCCGGGGGCCGCTATCACCGGGGAGCTGTTTTTT.

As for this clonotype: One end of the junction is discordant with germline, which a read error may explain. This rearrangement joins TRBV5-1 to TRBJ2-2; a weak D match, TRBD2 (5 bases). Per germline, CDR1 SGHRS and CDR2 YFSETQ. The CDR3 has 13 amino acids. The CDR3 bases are TGCGCCAGTTCAAATGTGGAGGCCGGGGAGCTGCTTTTT. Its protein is CASSNVEAGELLF.

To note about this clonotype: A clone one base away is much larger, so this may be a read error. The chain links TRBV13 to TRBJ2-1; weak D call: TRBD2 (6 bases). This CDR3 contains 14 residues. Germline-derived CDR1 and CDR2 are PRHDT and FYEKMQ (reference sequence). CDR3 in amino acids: CASSGSGLYKEQFF. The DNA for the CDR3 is TGTGCCAGCAGCGGTAGCGGTCTTTACAAAGAGCAGTTCTTC.

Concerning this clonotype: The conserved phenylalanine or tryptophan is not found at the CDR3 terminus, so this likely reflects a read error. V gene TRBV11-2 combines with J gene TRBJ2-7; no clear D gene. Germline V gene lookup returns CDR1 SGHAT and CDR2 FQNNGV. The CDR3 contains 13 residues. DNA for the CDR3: TGTGGCAGCAGCTTTCGGCTAGGCGAGGAGCAGTACCTC. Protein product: CGSSFRLGEEQYL.

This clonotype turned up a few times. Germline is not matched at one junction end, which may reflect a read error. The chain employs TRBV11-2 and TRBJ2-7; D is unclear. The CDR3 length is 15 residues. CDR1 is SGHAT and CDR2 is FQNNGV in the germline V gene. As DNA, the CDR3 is TGTGCCAGTAGCCTCGGCGAGACTCTACCCTACGAGGAGTACTTC. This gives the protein CASSLGETLPYEEYF.

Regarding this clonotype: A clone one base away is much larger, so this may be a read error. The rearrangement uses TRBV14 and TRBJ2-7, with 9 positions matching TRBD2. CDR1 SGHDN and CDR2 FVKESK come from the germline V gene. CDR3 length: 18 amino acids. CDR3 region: CVSSQDLSSGNFAYEQYF. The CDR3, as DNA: TGTGTCAGCAGCCAAGATCTCTCTAGCGGGAATTTTGCCTACGAGCAGTACTTC.